Reported below is one T cell receptor (beta chain). V lost 5 bases, J lost 0 bases, and 15 bases stayed unmatched. This CDR3 has 19 residues. In germline, CDR1 is SGHAT, CDR2 FQNNGV. These data come from a study of identical twins. TCRdb independently ran MiXCR on the 5' RACE reads; one entry per CDR3 protein. The data contain 700,000 to 950,000 distinct CDR3 sequences, more than 9% of them singletons. These data also featured in a second study, about yellow fever vaccine responses in identical twins.

The gene calls are TRBV11-2 and TRBJ2-1; TRBD2 matches at 8 bases. Sequencing was carried out using PBMCs. This sequence originates from a woman younger than 30 in good health. In DNA form, the CDR3 reads TGTGCCAGCAGCCCCAGGGCTAGCGGGTTTCAGGGCTCCTACAATGAGCAGTTCTTC. The encoded protein is CASSPRASGFQGSYNEQFF.